This T cell receptor (beta chain) was retrieved from a study of shared clonotypes between healthy human individuals. In the study overall: The donors, two women and a few men, were aged 18 to 49.

CD8 cells classed as naive were CD45RO-negative and positively selected for CCR7, excluding terminally differentiated effector memory CD45RA+ cells. Recent vaccinations or acute infections were absent in the healthy HIV-negative adult donors. Donors comprised only Caucasian adults living in Nashville, Tennessee. The genomic DNA of each subset was split evenly across several immunoSEQ plates. Generated by immunoSEQ multiplex PCR, the TCRdb table keeps only in-frame clones and is missing some. The sample has 800,000 or so clones; around 96% are singletons. With 2 bases clipped from V and 5 bases from J, the junction kept 8 bases outside the gene matches. The CDR3 has 17 amino acids. Per the germline V gene, CDR1 is SGHAT and CDR2 is FQNNGV.

Sequences were obtained from naive CD8+ T cells sorted from blood. The V gene is TRBV11-2, the J gene TRBJ2-1; 11 positions match TRBD2. The sequence derives from a man aged 25 to 40 in good health. The CDR3 region has the DNA TGTGCCAGCAGCTTACGACTAGCGGGACATTTCGACAATGAGCAGTTCTTC. Translating gives CASSLRLAGHFDNEQFF.